Listed below are T cell receptor beta chains from one sample, sequenced in a study of T cell repertoires in cytomegalovirus infection. No antigens are known for them. MiXCR, applied by TCRdb to the reads, yields one record per CDR3 protein. In the table there are some 900,000 distinct CDR3 sequences, about 31% of which are singletons. Material: cultured CD8+ T cells from PBMCs, obtained from culture after CMV antigen stimulation. These receptors all come from a human donor in good health (CMV status not recorded). Some clones in this sample may be carry-over from other donors' samples. CDR3s include the opening cysteine and the closing phenylalanine or tryptophan. A D gene is named only where the DNA matches it firmly. Clone size appears in some rows only: once, few, many, or a class for an expanded clone.

d_gene	abundance	v_gene	j_gene	CDR3aa	CDR3nt
-	-	TRBV7-9	TRBJ2-4	CASSLAGRIQYF	TGTGCCAGCAGCTTAGCGGGACGTATTCAGTACTTC
-	-	TRBV4-3	TRBJ2-2	CASSQDLSYGTTGELFF	TGCGCCAGCAGCCAAGATCTAAGCTACGGAACAACCGGGGAGCTGTTTTTT
-	-	TRBV18	TRBJ1-1	CASSPAGGRTEAFF	TGTGCCAGCTCACCAGCGGGGGGCAGGACTGAAGCTTTCTTT
-	-	TRBV7-6	TRBJ2-1	CASSLNSHEQFF	TGTGCCAGCAGCTTAAACTCCCATGAGCAGTTCTTC
-	few	TRBV27	TRBJ1-2	CASSPHGPYGYTF	TGTGCCAGCAGTCCCCACGGCCCCTATGGCTACACCTTC
TRBD2	-	TRBV6-8	TRBJ2-3	CASRMGLAGGLDTQYF	TGTGCCAGCAGAATGGGACTAGCGGGCGGCCTAGATACGCAGTATTTT
-	few	TRBV6-6	TRBJ2-1	CASWGTSSDEQFF	TGTGCCAGCTGGGGGACATCCTCGGATGAGCAGTTCTTC
-	few	TRBV6-2/TRBV6-3	TRBJ2-1	CASSYERDNEQFF	TGTGCCAGCAGTTACGAGAGGGACAATGAGCAGTTCTTC
-	few	TRBV7-9	TRBJ2-3	CASSSTGGPDTDTQYF	TGTGCCAGCAGCTCTACGGGGGGCCCCGACACAGATACGCAGTATTTT
-	-	TRBV6-2/TRBV6-3	TRBJ2-2	CASTQPRDATGELFF	TGTGCCAGCACCCAACCCCGGGACGCCACCGGGGAGCTGTTTTTT
-	-	TRBV14	TRBJ2-2	CASSQDRGAIRTGELFF	TGTGCCAGCAGCCAAGATCGGGGAGCAATCAGGACCGGGGAGCTGTTTTTT
-	few	TRBV7-2	TRBJ1-1	CASSRGTSTEAFF	TGTGCCAGCAGCCGGGGGACAAGCACTGAAGCTTTCTTT
-	-	TRBV5-6	TRBJ2-7	CASSPGSSWYEQYF	TGTGCCAGCAGCCCCGGGTCGTCGTGGTACGAGCAGTACTTC
TRBD2	-	TRBV29-1	TRBJ2-5	CSVVPGGEETQYF	TGCAGCGTTGTTCCTGGGGGGGAAGAGACCCAGTACTTC
TRBD1	many	TRBV7-9	TRBJ2-2	CASSFTTGGKVTGELFF	TGTGCCAGCAGCTTCACTACAGGGGGAAAGGTCACCGGGGAGCTGTTTTTT
TRBD1	-	TRBV19	TRBJ2-1	CASSTPDRGSEQFF	TGTGCCAGTAGTACTCCCGACAGGGGCAGTGAGCAGTTCTTC
TRBD2	many	TRBV7-6	TRBJ2-3	CASSSKAGINTDTQYF	TGTGCCAGCAGCTCTAAAGCGGGGATTAACACAGATACGCAGTATTTT
TRBD2	-	TRBV6-1	TRBJ2-2	CASRITSGGPNTGELFF	TGTGCCAGCAGAATAACTAGCGGGGGACCGAACACCGGGGAGCTGTTTTTT
TRBD2	-	TRBV27	TRBJ2-1	CVSSLSSGGLNEQFF	TGTGTCAGCAGTTTATCTAGCGGGGGGCTCAATGAGCAGTTCTTC
-	-	TRBV5-3	TRBJ2-1	CASSWDTSYNEQLF	TGTGCCAGCAGCTGGGATACTAGCTACAATGAGCAGCTCTTC